This T cell receptor beta chain was captured in a study of early T cells in non-severe SARS-CoV-2 infection. About the research overall: Sequencing of bulk RNA from unsorted whole blood was done, without chain pairing.

This CDR3 has 13 residues. V dropped 1 base and J dropped 5 bases, with 8 bases sitting between them. Germline CDR1 and CDR2: SGHTA and FQGNSA. General observations from the study: Matching against VDJdb likely underestimated virus-specific expansions, favoring anti-spike CD8.

Of note for this clonotype: Its target is unknown.

Attached unique molecular identifiers marked individual cDNA molecules. TCRdb reprocessed the 5' RACE reads with MiXCR, giving one entry per CDR3 protein. The sample lists tens of thousands of distinct CDR3 sequences; 8.5% to 10% were seen once. Input material: whole blood. The J gene is TRBJ1-2, the V gene TRBV7-2; unclear D gene. The sequence came from an adult who was a healthcare worker with PCR-confirmed SARS-CoV-2 infection or an uninfected control (not recorded which). The CDR3 nucleotides are TGTGCCAGCAGCTTAGAGGGTATTTATGGCTACACCTTC. Its translation is CASSLEGIYGYTF. Using reference TRBV7-2 and TRBJ1-2 for the parts outside the CDR3, the full variable domain is GAGVSQSPSNKVTEKGKDVELRCDPISGHTALYWYRQSLGQGLEFLIYFQGNSAPDKSGLPSDRFSAERTGGSVSTLTIQRTQQEDSAVYLCASSLEGIYGYTFGSGTRLTVV.